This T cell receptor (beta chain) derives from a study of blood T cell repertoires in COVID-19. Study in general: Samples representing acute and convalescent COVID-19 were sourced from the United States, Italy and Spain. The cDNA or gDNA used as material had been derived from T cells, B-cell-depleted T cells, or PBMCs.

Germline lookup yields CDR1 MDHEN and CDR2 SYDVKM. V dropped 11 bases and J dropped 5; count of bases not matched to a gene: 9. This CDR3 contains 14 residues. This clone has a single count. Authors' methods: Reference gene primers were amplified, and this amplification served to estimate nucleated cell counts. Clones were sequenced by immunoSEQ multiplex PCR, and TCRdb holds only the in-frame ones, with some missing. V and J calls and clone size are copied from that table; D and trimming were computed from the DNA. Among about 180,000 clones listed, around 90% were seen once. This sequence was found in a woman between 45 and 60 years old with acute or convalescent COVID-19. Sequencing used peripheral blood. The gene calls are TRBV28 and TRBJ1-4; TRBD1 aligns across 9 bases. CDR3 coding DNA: TGTGCCTCCAGGCCCGGGACAGGGAATGAAAAACTGTTTTTT. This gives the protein CASRPGTGNEKLFF.